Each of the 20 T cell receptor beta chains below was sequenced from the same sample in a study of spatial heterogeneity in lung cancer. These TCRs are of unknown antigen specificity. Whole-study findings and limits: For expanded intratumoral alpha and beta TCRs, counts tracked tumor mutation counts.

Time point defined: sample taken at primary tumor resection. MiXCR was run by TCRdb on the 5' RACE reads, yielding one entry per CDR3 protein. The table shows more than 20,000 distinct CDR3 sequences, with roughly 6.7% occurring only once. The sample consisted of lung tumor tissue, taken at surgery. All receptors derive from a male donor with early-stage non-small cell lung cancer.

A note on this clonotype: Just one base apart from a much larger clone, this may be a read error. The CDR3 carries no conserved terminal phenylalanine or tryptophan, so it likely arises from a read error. CDR3 sequence: CASWAPQETQYI. For the CDR3, the DNA is TGTGCCAGCTGGGCACCCCAAGAGACCCAGTACATC. The chain couples TRBV6-5 to TRBJ2-5; D unresolved. The CDR3 loop spans 12 amino acids. The V end lost 8 bases, the J end lost 1 base, and 8 bases lay between the germline ends. Germline values: CDR1 MNHEY, CDR2 SVGAGI.

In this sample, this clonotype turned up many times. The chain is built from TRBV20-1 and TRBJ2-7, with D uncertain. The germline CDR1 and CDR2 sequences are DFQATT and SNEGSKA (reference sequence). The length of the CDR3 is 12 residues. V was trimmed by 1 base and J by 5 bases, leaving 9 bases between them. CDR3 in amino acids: CSARVSRDEQYF. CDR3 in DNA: TGCAGTGCTAGAGTCAGCCGGGACGAGCAGTACTTC.

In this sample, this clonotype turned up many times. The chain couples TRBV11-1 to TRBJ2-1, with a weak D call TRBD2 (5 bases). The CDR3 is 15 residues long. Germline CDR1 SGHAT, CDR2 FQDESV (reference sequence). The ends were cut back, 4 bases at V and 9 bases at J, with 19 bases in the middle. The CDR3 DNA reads TGTGCCAGCAGCTCCGTGGCGGGTAAAGCCGGTGAGCAGTTCTTC. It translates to CASSSVAGKAGEQFF.

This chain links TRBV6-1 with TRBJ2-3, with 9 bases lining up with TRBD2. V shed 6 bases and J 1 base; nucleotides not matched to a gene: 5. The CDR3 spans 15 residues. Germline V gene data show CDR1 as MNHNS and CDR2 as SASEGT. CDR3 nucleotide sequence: TGTGCCAGCAGGAGGGCTAGCGGGGGCACAGATACGCAGTATTTT. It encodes CASRRASGGTDTQYF.

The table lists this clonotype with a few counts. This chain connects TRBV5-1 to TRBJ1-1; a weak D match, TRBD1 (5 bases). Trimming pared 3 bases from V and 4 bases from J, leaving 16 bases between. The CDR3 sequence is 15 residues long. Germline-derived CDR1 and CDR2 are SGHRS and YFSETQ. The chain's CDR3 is CASSSRGDISTEAFF. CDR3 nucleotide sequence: TGCGCCAGCAGCTCAAGAGGGGATATAAGCACTGAAGCTTTCTTT.

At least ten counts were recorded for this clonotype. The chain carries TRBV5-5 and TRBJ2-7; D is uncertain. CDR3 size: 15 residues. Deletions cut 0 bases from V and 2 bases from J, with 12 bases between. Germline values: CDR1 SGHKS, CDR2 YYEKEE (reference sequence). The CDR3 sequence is CASSLDSVGTYEQYF. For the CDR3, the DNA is TGTGCCAGCAGCTTGGACAGCGTGGGAACCTACGAGCAGTACTTC.

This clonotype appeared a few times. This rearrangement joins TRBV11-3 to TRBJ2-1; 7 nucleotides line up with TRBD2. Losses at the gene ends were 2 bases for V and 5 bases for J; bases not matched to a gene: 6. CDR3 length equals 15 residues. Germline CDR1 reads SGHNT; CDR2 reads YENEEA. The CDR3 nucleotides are TGTGCCAGCAGCTTAAGGGCTAGCGGCGACAATGAGCAGTTCTTC. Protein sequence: CASSLRASGDNEQFF.

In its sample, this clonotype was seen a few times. The CDR3 nucleotides read TGCAGTGCTGTAGAGCTTAACACTGAAGCTTTCTTT. Protein sequence: CSAVELNTEAFF. The chain is built from TRBV20-1 and TRBJ1-1; no clear D. V was shortened by 5 bases and J by 2 bases, with 9 bases between the two germline ends. The CDR3 runs to 12 residues. Germline V gene lookup returns CDR1 DFQATT and CDR2 SNEGSKA (reference sequence).

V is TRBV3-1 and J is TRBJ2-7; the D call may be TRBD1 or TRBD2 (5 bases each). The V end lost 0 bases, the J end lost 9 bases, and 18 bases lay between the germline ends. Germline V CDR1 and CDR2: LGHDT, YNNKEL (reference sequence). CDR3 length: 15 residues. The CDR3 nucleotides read TGTGCCAGCAGCCAAGATCCGGGGCTTGCTGGCGGGCAGTACTTC. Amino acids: CASSQDPGLAGGQYF.

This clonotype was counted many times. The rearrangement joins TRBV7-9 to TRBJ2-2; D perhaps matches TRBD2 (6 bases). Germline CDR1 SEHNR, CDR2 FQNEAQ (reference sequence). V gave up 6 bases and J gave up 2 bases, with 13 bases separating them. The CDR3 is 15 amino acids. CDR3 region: CASRKPGENTGELFF. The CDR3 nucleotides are TGTGCCAGCAGAAAACCGGGGGAAAACACCGGGGAGCTGTTTTTT.

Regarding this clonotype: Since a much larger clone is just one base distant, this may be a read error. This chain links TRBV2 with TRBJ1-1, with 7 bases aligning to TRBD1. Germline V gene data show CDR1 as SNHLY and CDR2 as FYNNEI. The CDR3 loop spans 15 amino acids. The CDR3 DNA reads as TGTGGCAGCAGGGAGAATTACAGGGGGAACACTGAAGCTTTCTTT. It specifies CGSRENYRGNTEAFF.

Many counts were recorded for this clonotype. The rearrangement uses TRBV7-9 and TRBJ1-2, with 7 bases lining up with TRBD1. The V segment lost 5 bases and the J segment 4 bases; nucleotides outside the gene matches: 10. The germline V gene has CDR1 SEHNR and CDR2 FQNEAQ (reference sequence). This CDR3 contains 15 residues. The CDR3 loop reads CASSLATWDSYGYTF. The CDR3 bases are TGTGCCAGCAGCCTGGCCACGTGGGACAGCTATGGCTACACCTTC. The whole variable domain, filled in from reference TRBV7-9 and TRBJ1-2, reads DTGVSQNPRHKITKRGQNVTFRCDPISEHNRLYWYRQTLGQGPEFLTYFQNEAQLEKSRLLSDRFSAERPKGSFSTLEIQRTEQGDSAMYLCASSLATWDSYGYTFGSGTRLTVV.

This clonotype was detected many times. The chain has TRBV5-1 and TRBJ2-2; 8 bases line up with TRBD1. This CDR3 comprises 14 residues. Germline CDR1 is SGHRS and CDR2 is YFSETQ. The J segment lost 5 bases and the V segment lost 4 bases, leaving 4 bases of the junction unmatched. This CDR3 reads CASSEGQATGELFF. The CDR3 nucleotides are TGCGCCAGCAGCGAGGGACAGGCGACCGGGGAGCTGTTTTTT.

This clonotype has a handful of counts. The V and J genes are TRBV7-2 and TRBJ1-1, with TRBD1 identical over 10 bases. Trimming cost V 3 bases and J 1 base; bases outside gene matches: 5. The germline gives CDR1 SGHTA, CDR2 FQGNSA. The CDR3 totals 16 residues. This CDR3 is CASSFRTGGANTEAFF. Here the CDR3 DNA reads TGTGCCAGCAGCTTCAGGACAGGGGGTGCGAACACTGAAGCTTTCTTT.

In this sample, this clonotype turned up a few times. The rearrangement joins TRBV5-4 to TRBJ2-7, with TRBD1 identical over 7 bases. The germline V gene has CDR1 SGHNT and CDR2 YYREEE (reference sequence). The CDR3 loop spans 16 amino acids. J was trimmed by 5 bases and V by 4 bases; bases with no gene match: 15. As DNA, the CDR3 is TGTGCCAGCAGCCCCCAGGGGGATGTAGGGCCCCACGAGCAGTACTTC. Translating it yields CASSPQGDVGPHEQYF.

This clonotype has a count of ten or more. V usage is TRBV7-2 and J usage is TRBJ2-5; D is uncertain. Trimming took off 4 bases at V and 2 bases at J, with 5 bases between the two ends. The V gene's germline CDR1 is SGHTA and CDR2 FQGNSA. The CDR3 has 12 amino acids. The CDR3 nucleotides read TGTGCCAGCAGCTACCAACAAGAGACCCAGTACTTC. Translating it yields CASSYQQETQYF.

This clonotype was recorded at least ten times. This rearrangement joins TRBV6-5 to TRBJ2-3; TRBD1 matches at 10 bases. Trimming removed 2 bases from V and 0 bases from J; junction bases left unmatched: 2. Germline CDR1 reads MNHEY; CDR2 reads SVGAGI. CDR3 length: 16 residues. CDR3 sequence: CASSYRQGASTDTQYF. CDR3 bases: TGTGCCAGCAGTTACCGACAGGGGGCCAGCACAGATACGCAGTATTTT.

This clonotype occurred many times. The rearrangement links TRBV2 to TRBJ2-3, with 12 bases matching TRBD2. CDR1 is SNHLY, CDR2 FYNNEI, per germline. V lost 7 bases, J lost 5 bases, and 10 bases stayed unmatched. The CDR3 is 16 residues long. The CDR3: CASTSVTSGSGDTQYF. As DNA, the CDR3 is TGTGCCAGCACCTCGGTGACTAGCGGGAGTGGAGATACGCAGTATTTT.

CDR3 sequence reads: CASSLRLSGANVLTF. The CDR3, as DNA: TGTGCCAGCAGCCTACGGCTCTCTGGGGCCAACGTCCTGACTTTC. The V call is TRBV4-2, the J call TRBJ2-6; D call uncertain. CDR1 and CDR2 from the germline V gene are LGHNA and YNFKEQ. This CDR3 contains 15 residues. V was clipped by 4 bases and J by 0 bases, with 7 bases between them.

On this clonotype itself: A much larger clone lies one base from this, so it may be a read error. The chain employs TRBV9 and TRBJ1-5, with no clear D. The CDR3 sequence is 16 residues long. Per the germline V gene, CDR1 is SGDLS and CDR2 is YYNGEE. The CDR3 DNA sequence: TGTGCCAGCAGCGCAGAAGACGGGCCGGGGAGTCAGTCCCAGCATTTT. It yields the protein CASSAEDGPGSQSQHF.